One and the same sample provided the 22 T cell receptor beta chains below, sequenced in a study of T-cell reconstitution after alpha-beta-depleted transplantation in children. The TCRbeta library was prepared with unique molecular identifiers. TCRdb redid the calling of the PCR reads with MiXCR, one entry per CDR3 protein. The sample lists hundreds of thousands of distinct CDR3 sequences; less than 15% were seen once. The material was PBMCs, obtained before TCRalphabeta/CD19-depleted stem cell transplant. These receptors all come from a girl aged 2-9 years with congenital amegakaryocytic thrombocytopenia, due to receive a stem cell transplant.

This clonotype occurred many times. V usage is TRBV7-2 and J usage is TRBJ2-3, with D unclear. Deletions cut 5 bases from V and 4 bases from J, with 10 bases between. CDR1 is SGHTA, CDR2 FQGNSA, per germline. The CDR3 contains 13 residues. The CDR3 protein is CASSGVLADTQYF. CDR3 coding DNA: TGTGCCAGCAGCGGAGTGCTCGCAGATACGCAGTATTTT.

At least ten counts were recorded for this clonotype. The V and J genes are TRBV10-3 and TRBJ2-3; unclear D gene. The V end lost 10 bases, the J end lost 4 bases, and 15 bases lay between the germline ends. The CDR3 is 13 amino acids. CDR1 and CDR2 (germline): ENHRY, SYGVKD. CDR3 protein: CATAPSRADTQYF. The CDR3 nucleotides read TGTGCCACCGCACCTTCTAGGGCAGATACGCAGTATTTT.

The rearrangement joins TRBV12-3 or TRBV12-4 to TRBJ2-1; the match to TRBD2 covers 7 bases. The ends lost 8 bases at V and 1 base at J; junction bases unmatched: 11. The CDR3 consists of 16 residues. This CDR3 is CASDAPGAGSYNEQFF. The DNA for the CDR3 is TGTGCCAGCGACGCGCCTGGAGCGGGATCCTACAATGAGCAGTTCTTC.

This clonotype was detected many times. The chain employs TRBV9 and TRBJ2-7; D could derive from TRBD1 or TRBD2 (5 bases each). The CDR3 covers 15 residues. The V end was cut by 3 bases, the J end by 3 bases, with 16 bases between. Germline CDR1 is SGDLS and CDR2 is YYNGEE. The CDR3 DNA is TGTGCCAGCAGCGGACCAGTGGGACGCAACTACGAGCAGTACTTC. Translated: CASSGPVGRNYEQYF.

The chain employs TRBV4-2 and TRBJ1-3, with D hard to call. CDR1 is LGHNA and CDR2 is YNFKEQ in the germline V gene. CDR3 length equals 14 residues. The V end lost 3 bases, the J end lost 1 base, and 7 bases lay between the germline ends. CDR3 loop: CASSHSESGNTIYF. In DNA form, the CDR3 reads TGTGCCAGCAGCCACTCTGAATCTGGAAACACCATATATTTT.

Concerning this clonotype: The junction and the germline gene differ at one end; a read error may be behind it. CDR3 amino acids: CASSQGRLAFPNF. The CDR3, as DNA: TGTGCCAGCAGCCAAGGAAGGTTAGCCTTCCCCAATTTC. V gene TRBV3-1 combines with J gene TRBJ2-7; D is unclear. CDR3 size: 13 residues. In germline, CDR1 is LGHDT, CDR2 YNNKEL (reference sequence).

This clonotype was seen a handful of times. V is TRBV5-1 and J is TRBJ2-1; TRBD1 agrees at 12 bases. Trimming cost V 0 bases and J 7 bases; bases outside gene matches: 14. CDR3 length equals 19 residues. The germline V gene encodes CDR1 SGHRS and CDR2 YFSETQ. The CDR3 protein is CASSLASGTGGKRWNEQFF. The CDR3 DNA reads as TGCGCCAGCAGCTTGGCCTCCGGGACAGGGGGCAAAAGATGGAATGAGCAGTTCTTC.

At least ten counts were recorded for this clonotype. The rearrangement links TRBV20-1 to TRBJ2-2, with TRBD1 as a possible D gene (5 bases). The CDR3 has 15 residues. Germline CDR1 reads DFQATT; CDR2 reads SNEGSKA (reference sequence). V was cut by 0 bases and J by 1 base, with 9 bases left in between. The CDR3 sequence is CSARDRGQNTGELFF. CDR3 nucleotides: TGCAGTGCTAGAGATCGAGGACAGAACACCGGGGAGCTGTTTTTT.

This clonotype was counted many times. This rearrangement joins TRBV6-2 or TRBV6-3 to TRBJ1-2; 8 positions match TRBD1. The trim removed 6 bases at V and 2 bases at J, leaving 5 bases unmatched. CDR1 is MNHEY and CDR2 is SVGEGT in the germline V gene. There are 14 residues in the CDR3. The CDR3 DNA follows: TGTGCCAGCAGGATACGACAGGGGAACTATGGCTACACCTTC. Amino acids: CASRIRQGNYGYTF.

In this sample, this clonotype turned up a few times. This sequence joins TRBV27 and TRBJ2-7; D uncertain. The CDR3 has 9 amino acids. V lost 8 bases and J lost 4, with 3 bases in between. Germline loops: CDR1 MNHEY, CDR2 SMNVEV (reference sequence). The CDR3 nucleotides are TGTGCCAGCCAATACGAGCAGTACTTC. Its protein product is CASQYEQYF.

There are many counts of this clonotype. The rearrangement links TRBV29-1 to TRBJ2-1, with D possibly TRBD2 on 6 matching bases. Germline V lookup: CDR1 SQVTM, CDR2 ANQGSEA. Trimming stripped 1 base from V and 1 base from J, with 14 bases between. The CDR3 spans 16 residues. The CDR3 sequence is CSVEGGEVGSYNEQFF. The DNA of the CDR3 is TGCAGCGTTGAAGGGGGGGAGGTAGGTTCCTACAATGAGCAGTTCTTC.

This chain uses TRBV7-2 with TRBJ2-2, with D perhaps TRBD2 (6 bases). Trimming shortened V by 4 bases and J by 1 base, and 16 bases separated the two germline ends. There are 17 residues in the CDR3. Germline V gene lookup returns CDR1 SGHTA and CDR2 FQGNSA. CDR3 sequence: CASSSLLLAQNTGELFF. CDR3 sequence (DNA): TGTGCCAGCAGCTCCCTCTTACTAGCTCAGAACACCGGGGAGCTGTTTTTT.

This clonotype was detected ten times or more. This rearrangement joins TRBV5-1 to TRBJ2-7; D possibly corresponds to TRBD2 (6 bases). CDR3 length equals 15 residues. The germline V and J ends were trimmed by 3 bases and 6 bases, with 19 bases remaining between them. CDR1 SGHRS and CDR2 YFSETQ come from the germline V gene. The CDR3 loop reads CASSSSRREGSEQYF. The DNA of the CDR3 is TGCGCCAGCAGCTCAAGTCGGCGGGAAGGTTCCGAGCAGTACTTC.

This clonotype has just a few counts. The chain couples TRBV7-6 to TRBJ2-3, with 11 bases identical to TRBD2. Germline CDR1 is SGHVS and CDR2 is FNYEAQ. The V gene end was trimmed by 6 bases and the J gene end by 4 bases; junction bases not matched to a gene: 9. The CDR3 is 16 residues long. DNA for the CDR3: TGTGCCAGCAGTCGACTAGCGGGAAAGCGGGCAGATACGCAGTATTTT. It specifies CASSRLAGKRADTQYF.

In its sample, this clonotype was seen a few times. This rearrangement joins TRBV10-3 to TRBJ2-7, with TRBD1 matching 10 bases. This CDR3 has 13 amino acids. Germline-derived CDR1 and CDR2 are ENHRY and SYGVKD. V was clipped by 10 bases and J by 0 bases; unmatched bases: 3. CDR3 in amino acids: CATGTGDSYEQYF. CDR3 coding DNA: TGTGCCACCGGGACAGGGGACTCCTACGAGCAGTACTTC.

This clonotype appeared many times. In DNA form, the CDR3 reads TGCGCCAGCAGCTCATCTAGCAATGAGCAGTTCTTC. Residues: CASSSSSNEQFF. The J gene is TRBJ2-1, the V gene TRBV5-1; D is uncertain. CDR1 and CDR2 from the germline V gene are SGHRS and YFSETQ. CDR3 length: 12 amino acids. The germline V and J ends were trimmed by 3 bases and 6 bases, with 7 bases remaining between them.

This clonotype was seen ten or more times. The chain carries TRBV4-1 and TRBJ1-5; tentative D call: TRBD1 (6 bases). The CDR3 is 15 amino acids. Germline-derived CDR1 and CDR2 are MGHRA and YSYEKL. The germline V and J ends were trimmed by 6 bases and 1 base, with 13 bases remaining between them. As DNA, the CDR3 is TGCGCCAGCAGGCTACAGGGAGGGAGCAATCAGCCCCAGCATTTT. It translates to CASRLQGGSNQPQHF.

This clonotype was recorded at least ten times. The rearrangement uses TRBV20-1 and TRBJ1-1, with 8 bases fitting TRBD1. The germline V gene has CDR1 DFQATT and CDR2 SNEGSKA (reference sequence). CDR3 length: 13 amino acids. In DNA, the CDR3 is TGCAGCGCGAAAAACTCCGGGACAGGAAAAGCTTTCTTT. This codes for CSAKNSGTGKAFF.

The J gene is TRBJ2-1, the V gene TRBV5-1; D is unclear. CDR1 SGHRS and CDR2 YFSETQ come from the germline V gene. This CDR3 contains 15 residues. The ends were cut back, 5 bases at V and 6 bases at J, with 18 bases in the middle. The CDR3 sequence: CASSLFGEPGNEQFF. The CDR3 DNA follows: TGCGCCAGCAGTTTGTTCGGAGAGCCGGGCAATGAGCAGTTCTTC.

In this sample, this clonotype turned up a few times. J is TRBJ2-7 and V is TRBV7-9, with 8 bases lining up with TRBD1. The CDR3 loop spans 17 amino acids. J was trimmed by 0 bases and V by 5 bases; bases with no gene match: 12. The germline CDR1 and CDR2 sequences are SEHNR and FQNEAQ (reference sequence). Written as DNA, the CDR3 is TGTGCCAGCAGCCTTATAGCCGGGACAGGAATCTCCTACGAGCAGTACTTC. Translating gives CASSLIAGTGISYEQYF.

The sample holds many counts of this clonotype. The CDR3 is CSALPSGRQYTQYF. The CDR3 region has the DNA TGCAGCGCCCTACCGTCGGGTAGACAGTATACGCAGTATTTT. V gene TRBV29-1 combines with J gene TRBJ2-3, with D tentatively TRBD1 (5 bases). The ends were cut back, 7 bases at V and 7 bases at J, with 21 bases in the middle. Germline V gene sequence: CDR1 SQVTM, CDR2 ANQGSEA. The CDR3 totals 14 residues.

This clonotype was seen only a few times. CDR3 sequence (DNA): TGTGCCAGCAGCCAAGTTGCTAGCGGGAGTTACAATGAGCAGTTCTTC. Translation gives CASSQVASGSYNEQFF. This chain joins TRBV3-1 and TRBJ2-1; 10 nucleotides align to TRBD2. CDR1 is LGHDT and CDR2 is YNNKEL in the germline V gene (reference sequence). V trimming: 1 base; J trimming: 4 bases; junction bases outside the gene matches: 4. CDR3 length: 16 amino acids.